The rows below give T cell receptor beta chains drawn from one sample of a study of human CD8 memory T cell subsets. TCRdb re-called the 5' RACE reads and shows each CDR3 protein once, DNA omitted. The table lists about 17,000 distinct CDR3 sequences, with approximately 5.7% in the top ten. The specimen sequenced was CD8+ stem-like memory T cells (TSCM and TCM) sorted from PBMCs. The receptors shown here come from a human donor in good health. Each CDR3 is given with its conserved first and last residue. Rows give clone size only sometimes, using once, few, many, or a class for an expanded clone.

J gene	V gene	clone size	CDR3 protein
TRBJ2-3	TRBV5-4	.	CASSSVAGPTDTQYF
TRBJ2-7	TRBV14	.	CASSQRTGYEQYF
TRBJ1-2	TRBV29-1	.	CSAGPDRENYGYTF
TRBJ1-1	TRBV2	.	CASSVAGPAGEAFF
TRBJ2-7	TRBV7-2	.	CASSLEASFSYEQYF
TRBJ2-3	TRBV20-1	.	CSARDRRVSAAGVQEDTQYF
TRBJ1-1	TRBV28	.	CASSRPGTEAFF
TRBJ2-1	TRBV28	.	CASSLRDIGRYNEQFF
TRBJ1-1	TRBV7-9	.	CASSFTTQDDSAEAFF
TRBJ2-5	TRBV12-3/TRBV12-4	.	CASSLGTEGETQYF
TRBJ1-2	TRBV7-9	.	CASSPRAVIYGYTF
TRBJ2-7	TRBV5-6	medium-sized	CASSSNGLAGDPTYEQYF
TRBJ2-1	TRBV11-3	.	CASSYAGGSYNEQFF
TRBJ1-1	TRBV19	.	CASNGDRGRSTEAFF
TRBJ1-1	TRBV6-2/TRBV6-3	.	CATGYGTGAAEAFF
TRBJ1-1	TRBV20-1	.	CSVKKPGGYNTEAFF
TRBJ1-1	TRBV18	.	CASSPRTGETNTEAFF
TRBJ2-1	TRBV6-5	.	CASGGHNEQFF
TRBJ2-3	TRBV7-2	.	CASSLAVASGSFDTQYF
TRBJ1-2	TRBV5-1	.	CASSSDRGRTGYTF